The sample holds one count of the clone carrying this T cell receptor beta chain. This sample was taken from a study of sequential checkpoint blockade in melanoma. Looking at the study overall: Arm A got nivolumab then ipilimumab; arm B the reverse, 1:1. After both sequences, patients received maintenance nivolumab.

The treatment: randomized to nivolumab then ipilimumab (arm A) or the reverse (arm B). Patients had received no earlier DNA-damaging chemotherapy. PBMC sorting kept live CD3+CD8+ cells without CD19 or CD56. Assay used: immunoSEQ multiplex PCR; TCRdb lists only in-frame clones, some missing. The data show about 20,000 clones, 50% to 65% seen once. The sequence was obtained from a human donor with melanoma. The sequencing here drew on CD8+ T cells sorted from blood (inferred from file names), taken from a patient given nivolumab and ipilimumab in sequence.

CDR3 protein: CASSFFTGHGYTF. CDR3 DNA sequence: TGTGCCAGCAGCTTTTTTACAGGTCATGGCTACACCTTC. V and J are TRBV5-6 and TRBJ1-2; tentatively, D is TRBD1 (5 bases). Deletions cut 2 bases from V and 6 bases from J, with 11 bases between. The CDR3 runs 13 residues. CDR1 is SGHDT and CDR2 is YYEEEE in the germline V gene.